The TCR beta chain under discussion was sequenced for a study of T cells in Graves' hyperthyroidism and ophthalmopathy. Overall study findings and caveats: Blood also carried most thyroid clonotypes expanded above 0.001.

To note about this clonotype: As yet, its antigen is unknown.

The CDR3 has 16 residues. Germline V CDR1 and CDR2: SNHLY, FYNNEI. The ends were cut back, 4 bases at V and 0 bases at J, with 16 bases in the middle. RNA transcripts gave rise to amplified TCR beta CDR3 regions. RT-PCR in the first round (using the HTBI primer set) targeted the TCR CDR3. TCRdb re-called the multiplex PCR reads with MiXCR, one entry per CDR3 protein. The data show about 720,000 distinct CDR3 sequences, about 16% seen once. Sequenced input: blood. The receptor was isolated from a man between 18 and 35 years old with Graves' hyperthyroidism. The chain employs TRBV2 and TRBJ2-7; D not resolved. The CDR3 here is CASSGDVNPGSYEQYF. Here the CDR3 DNA reads TGTGCCAGCAGTGGCGACGTGAATCCGGGCTCCTACGAGCAGTACTTC. Full variable domain (outside the CDR3, taken from reference TRBV2 and TRBJ2-7): EPEVTQTPSHQVTQMGQEVILRCVPISNHLYFYWYRQILGQKVEFLVSFYNNEISEKSEIFDDQFSVERPDGSNFTLKIRSTKLEDSAMYFCASSGDVNPGSYEQYFGPGTRLTVT.